This TCR beta chain was captured in a study of CD8 T cells in Susac syndrome. With random hexamers, reverse transcription was performed on 0.5 to 1 ug of RNA. MiXCR was run by TCRdb on the immunoSEQ multiplex PCR reads, yielding one entry per CDR3 protein. This sample has over 150,000 distinct CDR3 sequences; around 96% occur once, and the top ten carry approximately 0.12%. The V gene's germline CDR1 is SEHNR and CDR2 FQNEAQ (reference sequence). The CDR3 length is 17 residues. Trimming shortened V by 4 bases and J by 1 base, and 18 bases separated the two germline ends. What was sequenced was CD4+ T cells from PBMCs. The genes are TRBV7-9 and TRBJ2-3, with D possibly TRBD2 on 6 matching bases. This receptor was obtained from a human donor with Susac syndrome. The CDR3 protein is CASSSLTRPLGTDTQYF. CDR3 sequence (DNA): TGTGCCAGCAGCTCCCTGACTAGACCCTTGGGCACAGATACGCAGTATTTT. Full variable domain (rest looked up from reference TRBV7-9 and TRBJ2-3): DTGVSQNPRHKITKRGQNVTFRCDPISEHNRLYWYRQTLGQGPEFLTYFQNEAQLEKSRLLSDRFSAERPKGSFSTLEIQRTEQGDSAMYLCASSSLTRPLGTDTQYFGPGTRLTVL.